This T cell receptor beta chain is drawn from a study of identical twins. Notes on the study in general: Within beta out-of-frame sequences, the excess sharing observed between twins was weaker. Interpretation of the results relied on cross-sectional statistical analysis and not on following the same donors. Insertion counts were lower in abundant cord blood beta clonotypes, a trend that memory repertoires did not show.

This clonotype was counted many times. Its antigen is as yet unknown. The V end lost 2 bases, the J end lost 5 bases, and 12 bases lay between the germline ends. Germline CDR1 and CDR2: SGHTA and FQGNSA. CDR3 size: 14 residues. TCRdb itself ran the 5' RACE reads through MiXCR, one entry per CDR3 protein. Among a few hundred thousand distinct CDR3 sequences listed, 14% were seen once. This sample was also put to use in a study of yellow fever vaccine responses in identical twins.

The J gene is TRBJ2-5, the V gene TRBV7-2; D might be TRBD1 or TRBD2, each matching 5 bases. The material sequenced was CD4+ T cells sorted from blood. The sequence was collected from a young woman in good health. The CDR3 loop is CASSLLTREETQYF. CDR3 bases: TGTGCCAGCAGCTTATTGACCAGGGAGGAGACCCAGTACTTC.